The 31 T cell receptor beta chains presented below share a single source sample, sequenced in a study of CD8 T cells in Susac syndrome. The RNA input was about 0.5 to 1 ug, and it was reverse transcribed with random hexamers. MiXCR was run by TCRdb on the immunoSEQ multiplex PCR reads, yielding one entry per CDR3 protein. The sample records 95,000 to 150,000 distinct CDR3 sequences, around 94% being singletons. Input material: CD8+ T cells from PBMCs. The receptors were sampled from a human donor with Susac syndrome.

The DNA of the CDR3 is TGTGCCAGCGTGGGGGACAGCGGTTACAATGAGCAGTTCTTC. Its protein is CASVGDSGYNEQFF. The V gene is TRBV27, the J gene TRBJ2-1; TRBD1 aligns across 7 bases. The CDR3 is 14 amino acids. Unmatched junction bases numbered 8, after V lost 8 bases and J lost 4 bases. The V gene's germline CDR1 is MNHEY and CDR2 SMNVEV (reference sequence).

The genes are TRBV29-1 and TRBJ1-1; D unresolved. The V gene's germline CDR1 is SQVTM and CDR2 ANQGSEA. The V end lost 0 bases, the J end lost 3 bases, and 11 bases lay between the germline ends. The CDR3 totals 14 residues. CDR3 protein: CSVEDWRAYTEAFF. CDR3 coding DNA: TGCAGCGTTGAAGATTGGAGGGCGTACACTGAAGCTTTCTTT.

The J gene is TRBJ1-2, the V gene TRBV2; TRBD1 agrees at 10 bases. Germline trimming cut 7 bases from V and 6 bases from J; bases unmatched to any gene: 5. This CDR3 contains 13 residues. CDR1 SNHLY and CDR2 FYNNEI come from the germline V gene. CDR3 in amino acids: CASTVGQGNGYTF. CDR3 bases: TGTGCCAGCACCGTGGGACAGGGGAATGGCTACACCTTC.

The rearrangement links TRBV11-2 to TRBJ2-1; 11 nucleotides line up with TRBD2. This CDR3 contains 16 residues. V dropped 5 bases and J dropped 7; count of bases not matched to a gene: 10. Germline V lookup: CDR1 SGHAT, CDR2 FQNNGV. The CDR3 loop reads CASSRLAGTSMNEQFF. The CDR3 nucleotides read TGTGCCAGCAGCCGACTAGCGGGGACATCTATGAATGAGCAGTTCTTC.

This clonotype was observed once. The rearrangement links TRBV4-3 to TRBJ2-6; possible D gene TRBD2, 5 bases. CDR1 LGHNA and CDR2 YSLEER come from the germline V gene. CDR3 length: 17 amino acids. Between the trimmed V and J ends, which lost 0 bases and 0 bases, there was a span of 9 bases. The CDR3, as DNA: TGCGCCAGCAGCCAAGATAGAGGGATCTCTGGGGCCAACGTCCTGACTTTC. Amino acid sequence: CASSQDRGISGANVLTF.

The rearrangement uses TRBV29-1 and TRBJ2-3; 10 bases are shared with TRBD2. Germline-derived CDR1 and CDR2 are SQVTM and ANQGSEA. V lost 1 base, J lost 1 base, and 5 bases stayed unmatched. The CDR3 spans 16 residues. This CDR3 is CSVEGLTSGGTDTQYF. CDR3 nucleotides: TGCAGCGTTGAAGGTCTTACTAGCGGGGGCACAGATACGCAGTATTTT.

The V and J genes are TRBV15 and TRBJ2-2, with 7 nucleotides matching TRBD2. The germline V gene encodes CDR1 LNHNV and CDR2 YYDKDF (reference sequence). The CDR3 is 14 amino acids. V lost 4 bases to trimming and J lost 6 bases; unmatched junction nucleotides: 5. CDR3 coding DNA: TGTGCCACCAGCACCCTTCGGGGGGCCGGGGAGCTGTTTTTT. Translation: CATSTLRGAGELFF.

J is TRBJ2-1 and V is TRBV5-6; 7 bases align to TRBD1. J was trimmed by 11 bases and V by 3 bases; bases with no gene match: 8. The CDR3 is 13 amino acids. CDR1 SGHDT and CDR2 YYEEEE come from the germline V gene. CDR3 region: CASSWGTASQQFF. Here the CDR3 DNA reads TGTGCCAGCAGCTGGGGGACAGCTAGTCAGCAGTTCTTC.

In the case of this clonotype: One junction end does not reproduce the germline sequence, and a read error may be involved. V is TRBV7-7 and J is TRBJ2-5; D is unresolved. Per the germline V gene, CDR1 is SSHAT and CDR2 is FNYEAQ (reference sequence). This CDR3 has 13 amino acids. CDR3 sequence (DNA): TGTGCTAGCAGCTTATTCCCGAAAGAGACCCAGTACTTC. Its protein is CASSLFPKETQYF.

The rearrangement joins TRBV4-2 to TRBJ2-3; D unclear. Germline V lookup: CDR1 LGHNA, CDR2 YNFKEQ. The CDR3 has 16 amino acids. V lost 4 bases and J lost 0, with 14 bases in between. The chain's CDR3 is CASSLAAPTSTDTQYF. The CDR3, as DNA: TGTGCCAGCAGCCTCGCGGCTCCCACAAGCACAGATACGCAGTATTTT.

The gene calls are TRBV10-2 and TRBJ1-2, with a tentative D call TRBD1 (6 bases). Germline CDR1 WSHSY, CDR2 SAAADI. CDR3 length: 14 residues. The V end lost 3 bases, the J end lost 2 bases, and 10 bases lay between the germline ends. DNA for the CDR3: TGCGCCAGCAGTGAAACAGGGCCGAACTATGGCTACACCTTC. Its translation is CASSETGPNYGYTF.

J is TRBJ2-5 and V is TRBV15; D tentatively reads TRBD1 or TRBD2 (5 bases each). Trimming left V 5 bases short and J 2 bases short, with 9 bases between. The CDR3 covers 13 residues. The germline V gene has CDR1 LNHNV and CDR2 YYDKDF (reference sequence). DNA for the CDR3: TGTGCCACCAGCCAGGGACGTCAAGAGACCCAGTACTTC. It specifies CATSQGRQETQYF.

The CDR3, as DNA: TGCAGCGTTGAAACAGGGTTGGGAGCCTACGAGCAGTACTTC. Translated, it gives CSVETGLGAYEQYF. The rearrangement links TRBV29-1 to TRBJ2-7; perhaps TRBD1 as D (6 bases). Germline CDR1 reads SQVTM; CDR2 reads ANQGSEA. The CDR3 length is 14 residues. V was trimmed by 2 bases and J by 2 bases, leaving 13 bases between them.

The CDR3 sequence: CKGEGATTEAFF. DNA of the CDR3: TGCAAGGGCGAGGGGGCGACAACTGAAGCTTTCTTT. The chain uses TRBV29-1 and TRBJ1-1, with TRBD1 matching 7 bases. This CDR3 has 12 residues. From germline, CDR1 is SQVTM and CDR2 ANQGSEA.

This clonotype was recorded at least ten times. CDR3 loop: CASSLGDTQYF. As DNA, the CDR3 is TGTGCCAGCAGTTTAGGTGATACGCAGTATTTT. The genes are TRBV27 and TRBJ2-3; D gene ambiguous. The V end was cut by 2 bases, the J end by 6 bases, with 3 bases between. Germline V gene data show CDR1 as MNHEY and CDR2 as SMNVEV (reference sequence). The CDR3 runs 11 residues.

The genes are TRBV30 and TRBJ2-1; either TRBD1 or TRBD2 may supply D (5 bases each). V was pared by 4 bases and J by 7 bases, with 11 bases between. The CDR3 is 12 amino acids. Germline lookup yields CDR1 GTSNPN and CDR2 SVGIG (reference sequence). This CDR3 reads CAWTVWGNEQFF. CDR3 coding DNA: TGTGCCTGGACCGTTTGGGGGAATGAGCAGTTCTTC.

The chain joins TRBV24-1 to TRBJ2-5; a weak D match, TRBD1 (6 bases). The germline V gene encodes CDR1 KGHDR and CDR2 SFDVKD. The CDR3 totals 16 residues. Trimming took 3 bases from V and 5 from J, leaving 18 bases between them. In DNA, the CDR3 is TGTGCCACCAGTGATGTCCGGGACACTAGGTCGGAGACCCAGTACTTC. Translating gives CATSDVRDTRSETQYF.

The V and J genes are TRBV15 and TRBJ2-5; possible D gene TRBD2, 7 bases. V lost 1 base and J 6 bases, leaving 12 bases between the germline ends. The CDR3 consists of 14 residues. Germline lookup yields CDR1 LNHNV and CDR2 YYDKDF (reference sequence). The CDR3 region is CATSRVAGAKTQYF. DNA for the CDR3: TGTGCCACCAGCAGAGTGGCGGGGGCGAAGACCCAGTACTTC.

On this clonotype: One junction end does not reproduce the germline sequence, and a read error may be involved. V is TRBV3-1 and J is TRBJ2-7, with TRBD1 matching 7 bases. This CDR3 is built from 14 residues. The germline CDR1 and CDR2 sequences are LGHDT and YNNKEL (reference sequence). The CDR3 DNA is TGTGCCAGCAGCGGCCGGGACAGTTTCTACGGGCAGTACTTC. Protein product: CASSGRDSFYGQYF.

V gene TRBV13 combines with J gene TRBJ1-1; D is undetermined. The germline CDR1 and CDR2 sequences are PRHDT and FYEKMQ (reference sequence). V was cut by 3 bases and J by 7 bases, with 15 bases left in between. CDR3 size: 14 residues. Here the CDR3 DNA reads TGTGCCAGCAGCTTCCGCCCTATAAGGATTGAAGCTTTCTTT. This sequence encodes CASSFRPIRIEAFF.

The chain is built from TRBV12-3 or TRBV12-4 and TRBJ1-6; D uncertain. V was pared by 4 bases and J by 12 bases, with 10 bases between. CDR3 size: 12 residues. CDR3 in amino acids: CASSSSSRPLHF. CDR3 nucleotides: TGTGCCAGCAGTTCAAGTAGTAGACCCCTCCACTTT.

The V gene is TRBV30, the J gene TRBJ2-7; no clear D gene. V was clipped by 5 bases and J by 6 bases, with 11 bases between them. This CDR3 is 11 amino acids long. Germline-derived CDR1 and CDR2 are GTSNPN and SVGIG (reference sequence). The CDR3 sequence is CAWGGVTEQYF. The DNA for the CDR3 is TGTGCCTGGGGTGGGGTAACCGAGCAGTACTTC.

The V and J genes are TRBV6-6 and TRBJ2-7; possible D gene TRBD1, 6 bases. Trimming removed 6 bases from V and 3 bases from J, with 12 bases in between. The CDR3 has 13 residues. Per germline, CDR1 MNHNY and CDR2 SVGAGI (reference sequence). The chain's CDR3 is CASRQGANYEQYF. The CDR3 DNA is TGTGCCAGCAGACAGGGTGCGAACTACGAGCAGTACTTC.

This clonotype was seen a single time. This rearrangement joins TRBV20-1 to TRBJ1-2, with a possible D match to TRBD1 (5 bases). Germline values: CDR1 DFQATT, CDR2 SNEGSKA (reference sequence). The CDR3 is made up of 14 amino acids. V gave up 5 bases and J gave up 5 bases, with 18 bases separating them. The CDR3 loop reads CSASGTITPYGYTF. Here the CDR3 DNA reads TGCAGTGCTTCCGGGACCATCACCCCATATGGCTACACCTTC.

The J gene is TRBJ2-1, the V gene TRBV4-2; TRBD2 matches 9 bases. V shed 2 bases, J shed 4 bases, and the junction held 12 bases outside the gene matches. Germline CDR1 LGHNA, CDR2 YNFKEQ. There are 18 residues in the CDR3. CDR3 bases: TGTGCCAGCAGCCAATTCCCAGAAGCGGGGGGCCGGTACAATGAGCAGTTCTTC. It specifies CASSQFPEAGGRYNEQFF.

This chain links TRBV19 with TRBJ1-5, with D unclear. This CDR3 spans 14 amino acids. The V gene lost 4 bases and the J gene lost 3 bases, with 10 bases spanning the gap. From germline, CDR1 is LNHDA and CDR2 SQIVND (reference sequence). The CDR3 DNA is TGTGCCAGTAGTACCGGACCTAACAATCAGCCCCAGCATTTT. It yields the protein CASSTGPNNQPQHF.

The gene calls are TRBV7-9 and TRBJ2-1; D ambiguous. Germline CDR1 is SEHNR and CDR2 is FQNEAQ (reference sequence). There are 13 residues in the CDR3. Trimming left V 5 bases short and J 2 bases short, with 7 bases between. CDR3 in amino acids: CASSPPTYNEQFF. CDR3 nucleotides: TGTGCCAGCAGCCCTCCAACCTACAATGAGCAGTTCTTC.

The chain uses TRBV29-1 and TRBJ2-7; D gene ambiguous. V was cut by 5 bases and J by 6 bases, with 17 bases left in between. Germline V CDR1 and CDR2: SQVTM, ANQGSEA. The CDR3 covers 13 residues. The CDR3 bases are TGCAGCGTTTGTCGAAGTTCCCCGGGCGAGCAGTACTTC. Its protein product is CSVCRSSPGEQYF.

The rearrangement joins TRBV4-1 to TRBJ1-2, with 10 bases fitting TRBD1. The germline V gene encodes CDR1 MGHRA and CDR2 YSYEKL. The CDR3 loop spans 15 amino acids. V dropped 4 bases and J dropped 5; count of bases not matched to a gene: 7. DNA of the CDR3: TGCGCCAGCAGCCTGGGACAGGGGAATAGGTATGGCTACACCTTC. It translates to CASSLGQGNRYGYTF.

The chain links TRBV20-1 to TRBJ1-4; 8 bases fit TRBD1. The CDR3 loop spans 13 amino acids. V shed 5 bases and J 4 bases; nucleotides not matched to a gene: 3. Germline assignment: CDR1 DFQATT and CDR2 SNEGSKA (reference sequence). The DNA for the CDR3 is TGCAGTGCTTCAGGGGGCGGTAATGAAAAACTGTTTTTT. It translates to CSASGGGNEKLFF.

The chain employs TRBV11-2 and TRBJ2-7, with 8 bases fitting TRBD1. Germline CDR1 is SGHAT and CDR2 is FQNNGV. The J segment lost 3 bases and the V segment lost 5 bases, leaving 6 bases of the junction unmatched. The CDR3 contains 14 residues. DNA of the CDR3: TGTGCCAGCAGCCTTGACAGGGGCTACTACGAGCAGTACTTC. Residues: CASSLDRGYYEQYF.